This T cell receptor beta chain was sequenced for a study of blood T cell repertoires in COVID-19 (dated by TCRdb to 2018 to 2021). General notes on the study: Collaborator samples came from the United States, Italy and Spain and covered acute and convalescent phases of COVID-19. The material from the prospective study consisted of cDNA or gDNA derived from T cells, B-cell-depleted T cells, or PBMCs. Subjects who had been exposed to COVID-19, were actively infected with it, or had recovered from it provided the deeply sampled blood TCRbeta repertoires that made up the dataset. The repertoires were released in a freely available public database intended as a resource for research on the immune response to SARS-CoV-2. Samples came from the ongoing ImmuneRACE study (first 160 participants) plus 1,254 subjects from 6 global collaborators. Sample metadata almost always included a de-identified subject ID, COVID-19 status, age in years and sex. Where available, HLA class I and class II types were taken from metadata supplied by the sample provider and were not determined by assay-based typing. Findings and caveats that apply to the study as a whole: The amount of clinical and demographic metadata varied by source and participant and was provided uncurated.

One collaborating source in Seattle enrolled patients during active infection and followed them longitudinally through the course of disease. The collaborating institutions used their own protocols to collect whole blood in K2EDTA tubes. For TCRbeta analysis, collaborator samples were shipped as frozen whole blood, as isolated PBMCs, or as DNA extracted from either sample type. TCRbeta CDR3 regions were amplified from genomic DNA using the immunoSEQ Assay, a bias-controlled multiplex PCR. The study's processing was this. The number of nucleated cells in each sample was estimated from the amplification of reference gene primers within the assay. Sequence reads were collapsed and filtered to measure the absolute abundance of every unique TCRbeta CDR3 rearrangement. For each sample, productive Simpson clonality was calculated by taking the square root of Simpson's diversity index across productive rearrangements. Not all clones reach the TCRdb copy of this immuneACCESS table, which keeps in-frame sequences only. Checked studies attribute under half of the gap to unresolved V genes and leave the rest unexplained. V and J calls and clone size are those listed in that table; D and trimming were worked out from the DNA. This sample has around 100,000 clones in its table, and roughly 90% of those were observed once. Less than 3.5% of the sample goes to the ten largest clones.

The CDR3 measures 16 amino acids from cysteine to phenylalanine. Left in the record is the CDR3 DNA by itself, 48 bases read in frame from the first base. For CDR1 and CDR2, the germline V gene lists SGHRS and YFSETQ. Unmatched junction bases come to 6, with V trimmed by 0 bases and J by 4 bases. On this clone itself: Its specific antigen is unknown. No much larger clone is present one base from it, and per-base qualities are unavailable.

The rearrangement combines TRBV5-1 with TRBJ2-2; the central 7 bases match TRBD1. Material for sequencing was peripheral blood. This TCR derives from a man in his fifties or sixties with COVID-19, enrolled during active disease. The CDR3 is CASSLVGGEITGELFF. The nucleotides are TGCGCCAGCAGCTTGGTAGGGGGCGAGATCACCGGGGAGCTGTTTTTT.